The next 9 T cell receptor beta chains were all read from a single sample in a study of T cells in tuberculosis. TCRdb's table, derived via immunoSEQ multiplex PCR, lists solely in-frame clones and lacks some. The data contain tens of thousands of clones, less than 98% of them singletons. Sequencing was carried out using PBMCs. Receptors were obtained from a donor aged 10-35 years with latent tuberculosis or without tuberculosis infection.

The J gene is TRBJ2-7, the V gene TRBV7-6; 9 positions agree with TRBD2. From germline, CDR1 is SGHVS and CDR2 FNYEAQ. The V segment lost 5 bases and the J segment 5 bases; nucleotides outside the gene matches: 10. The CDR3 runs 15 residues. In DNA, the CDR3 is TGTGCCAGCAGCCCGACTAGCGGCCTCCTTCACGAGCAGTACTTC. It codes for CASSPTSGLLHEQYF.

CDR3 nucleotide sequence: TGTGCCAGCAGCTTGGACAGGGGGCCGTACACTGAAGCTTTCTTT. Protein sequence: CASSLDRGPYTEAFF. The gene calls are TRBV11-2 and TRBJ1-1; TRBD1 matches 11 bases. Germline loops: CDR1 SGHAT, CDR2 FQNNGV. V dropped 3 bases and J dropped 3; count of bases not matched to a gene: 3. The CDR3 spans 15 residues.

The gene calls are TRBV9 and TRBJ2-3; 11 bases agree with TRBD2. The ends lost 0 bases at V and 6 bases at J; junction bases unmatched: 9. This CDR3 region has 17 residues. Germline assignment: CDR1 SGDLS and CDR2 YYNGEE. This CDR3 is CASSVDLSGGAVDTQYF. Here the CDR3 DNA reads TGTGCCAGCAGCGTAGACCTTAGCGGGGGGGCCGTGGATACGCAGTATTTT. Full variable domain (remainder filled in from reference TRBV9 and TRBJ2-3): DSGVTQTPKHLITATGQRVTLRCSPRSGDLSVYWYQQSLDQGLQFLIQYYNGEERAKGNILERFSAQQFPDLHSELNLSSLELGDSALYFCASSVDLSGGAVDTQYFGPGTRLTVL.

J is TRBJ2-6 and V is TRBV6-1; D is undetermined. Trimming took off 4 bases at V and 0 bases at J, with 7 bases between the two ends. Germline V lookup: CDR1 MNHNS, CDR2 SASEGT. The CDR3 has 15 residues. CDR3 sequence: CASSGADSGANVLTF. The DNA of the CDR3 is TGTGCCAGCAGTGGGGCAGACTCTGGGGCCAACGTCCTGACTTTC.

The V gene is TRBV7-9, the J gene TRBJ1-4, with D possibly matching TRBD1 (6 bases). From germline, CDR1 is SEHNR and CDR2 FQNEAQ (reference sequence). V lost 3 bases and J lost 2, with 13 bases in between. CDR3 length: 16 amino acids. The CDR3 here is CASSLQGRRTNEKLFF. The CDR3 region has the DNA TGTGCCAGCAGCTTGCAGGGGCGCAGGACTAATGAAAAACTGTTTTTT.

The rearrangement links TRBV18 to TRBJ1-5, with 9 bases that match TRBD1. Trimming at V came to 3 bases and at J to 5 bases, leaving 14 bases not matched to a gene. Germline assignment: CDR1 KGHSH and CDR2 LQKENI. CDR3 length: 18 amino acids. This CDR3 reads CASSPLPTGGLGHQPQHF. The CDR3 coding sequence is TGTGCCAGCTCACCCTTACCCACAGGGGGCTTGGGGCATCAGCCCCAGCATTTT.

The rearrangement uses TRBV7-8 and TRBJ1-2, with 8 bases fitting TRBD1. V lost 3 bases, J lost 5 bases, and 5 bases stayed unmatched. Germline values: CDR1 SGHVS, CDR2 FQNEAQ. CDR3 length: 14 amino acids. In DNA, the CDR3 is TGTGCCAGCAGCTTCGGACAGGGAATTTATGGCTACACCTTC. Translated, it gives CASSFGQGIYGYTF.

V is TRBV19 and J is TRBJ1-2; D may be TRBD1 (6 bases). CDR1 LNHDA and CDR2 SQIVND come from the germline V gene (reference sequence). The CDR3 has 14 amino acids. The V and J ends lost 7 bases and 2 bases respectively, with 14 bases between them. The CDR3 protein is CASIRGGLNYGYTF. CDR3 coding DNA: TGTGCCAGTATCAGGGGAGGGTTAAACTATGGCTACACCTTC.

CDR3 DNA: TGTGCCAGCAGTGTAATGGGGGACAGCAGCTACGAGCAGTACTTC. Translation gives CASSVMGDSSYEQYF. The chain employs TRBV6-1 and TRBJ2-7, with 7 bases lining up with TRBD1. This CDR3 spans 15 amino acids. Looked up from germline, CDR1 is MNHNS and CDR2 is SASEGT. V shed 4 bases and J 3 bases; nucleotides not matched to a gene: 9.